The present T cell receptor (beta chain) was sequenced within a study of blood T cells in healthy people across ages. Study results and caveats: More naive CD4+ cells and higher diversity were found in long-lived than in aged donors. Across the age range, TCR beta diversity per million T cells fell in a roughly linear way. A strong correlation was seen between TCR beta diversity and naive T cell percentage.

This clonotype appeared a few times. Antigen: not known. A second 7 to 11 cycle PCR used barcoded and J-beta primers. Every single cDNA molecule received a tag from a template-switch adaptor with 12 random nucleotides. TCRdb passed the 5' RACE reads through MiXCR, listing each CDR3 protein once. The table has approximately 880,000 distinct CDR3 sequences, around 48% seen once. V lost 6 bases, J lost 0 bases, and 7 bases lay in between. The CDR3 has 13 residues. CDR1 is SGHDN and CDR2 is FVKESK in the germline V gene. The J gene is TRBJ2-3, the V gene TRBV14, with D hard to call. The source of this sequence is a man between 25 and 39 years old in good health. Sample: blood. CDR3 nucleotide sequence: TGTGCCAGCAGACGGGCGAGCACAGATACGCAGTATTTT. Translated, it gives CASRRASTDTQYF.